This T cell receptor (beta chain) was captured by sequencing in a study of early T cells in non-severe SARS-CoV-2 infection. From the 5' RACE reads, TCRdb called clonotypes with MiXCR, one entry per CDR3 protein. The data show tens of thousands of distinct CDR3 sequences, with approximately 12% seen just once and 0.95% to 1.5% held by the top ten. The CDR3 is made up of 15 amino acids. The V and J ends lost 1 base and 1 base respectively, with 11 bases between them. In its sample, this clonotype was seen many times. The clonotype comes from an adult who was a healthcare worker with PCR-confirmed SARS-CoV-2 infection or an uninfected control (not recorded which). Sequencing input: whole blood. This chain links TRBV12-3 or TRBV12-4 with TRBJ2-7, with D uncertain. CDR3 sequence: CASSLEGRPSYEQYF. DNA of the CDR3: TGTGCCAGCAGTTTAGAAGGGCGGCCTTCCTACGAGCAGTACTTC.